A single T cell receptor (beta chain) is shown here with its context. Its antigen remains unidentified. Per-nucleotide qualities are absent, and no much larger clonotype sits a single base away. This specimen comes from a study of response to subunit inactivated influenza vaccine (dated by TCRdb to 2017 to 2018). Study-wide context: The study used deep quantitative T cell receptor repertoire profiling to track responses to a trivalent subunit inactivated influenza vaccine.

Library creation used RT-PCR. The sequencer was an Illumina HiSeq 2500. The raw public reads went through TCRdb reprocessing: fastp at Q25, MiXCR clone calling, in-frame beta chains kept. Merged by CDR3 protein, the rows form single entries marked with the most common genes and DNA. In this sample the table shows approximately 500,000 distinct CDR3 sequences, over 10% of which occur a single time. Together, the top ten hold around 13% of the sample. Sequences SNHLY (CDR1) and FYNNEI (CDR2) are obtained from the germline V gene. V and J are trimmed by 4 bases and 10 bases, and the gene matches miss 3 bases of the junction. The CDR3 has 12 amino acids, counting the end cysteine and phenylalanine. Solely the CDR3 DNA is kept, with 36 bases framed from the first base. Study-wide findings and limitations: The authors suggested that each seasonal influenza vaccination may recruit only a limited number of new T cells.

In the paper's terms, the time point label means: 45 days after influenza vaccine administration. The TCR sequence derives from a man aged 45 to 65 who received an inactivated influenza vaccine. Donor details come from another sample of the same person, matched by shared clones. This chain joins TRBV2 to TRBJ2-5; 10 nucleotides in the junction match TRBD1. Source: PBMCs from blood, taken around seven weeks after vaccination. Read as DNA, the sequence is TGTGCCAGCAGTGCGACAGGGGGCATCCAGTACTTC. Its protein reads: CASSATGGIQYF.